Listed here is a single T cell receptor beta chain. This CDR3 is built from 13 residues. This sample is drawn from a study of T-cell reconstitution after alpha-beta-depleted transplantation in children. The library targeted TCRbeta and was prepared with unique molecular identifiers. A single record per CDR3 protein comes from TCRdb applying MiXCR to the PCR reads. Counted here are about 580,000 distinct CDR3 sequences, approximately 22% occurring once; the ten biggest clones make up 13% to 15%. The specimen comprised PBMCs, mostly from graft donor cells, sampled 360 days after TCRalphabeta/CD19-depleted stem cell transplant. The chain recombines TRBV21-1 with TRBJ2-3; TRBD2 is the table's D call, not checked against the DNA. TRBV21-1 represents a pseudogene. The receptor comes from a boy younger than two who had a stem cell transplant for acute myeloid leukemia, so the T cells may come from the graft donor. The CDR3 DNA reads TGTGCCAGGCGGGGGGTCGGCACAGATACGCAGTATTTT. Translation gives CARRGVGTDTQYF.